This T cell receptor (beta chain) comes out of a study of low-dose radiotherapy and immunotherapy resistance in tumors (dated by TCRdb to 2022 to 2024). Notes on the research overall: In Cohort 1, 0.5 Gy per fraction was delivered every 2 weeks, and a total PTV dose of 6.5 Gy was prescribed. Patients were given nivolumab as a 240 mg flat dose every two weeks and ipilimumab at 1 mg/kg every six weeks, with both drugs delivered intravenously. Aspirin 300 mg was taken orally once daily by patients for four cycles, starting on cycle 1 day 1. Intravenous cyclophosphamide at 200 mg/m2 was administered every two weeks, one day ahead of each radiation and immunotherapy administration. For Cohort 2, the dose was 1 Gy per fraction given every two weeks, adding up to 13 Gy in total across 26 weeks. Eight patients were included in the translational analysis: three from the first dose cohort and the first five from the second dose cohort. The trial did not randomize participants into treatment groups.

This clonotype occurred many times. The specificity of this receptor is unknown. Per-nucleotide qualities are absent, and no much larger clonotype sits a single base away. V loses 5 bases of germline sequence and J loses 8 bases, and the interval between the two ends is 15 bases. Reading from cysteine to phenylalanine, the CDR3 counts 13 amino acids. The read is trimmed to its CDR3 DNA, 39 bases read in frame from base 1. The sample's time point label, in plain terms: after trial treatment. The treatment or condition label, read with the paper, signifies: LDRT plus nivolumab, ipilimumab, low-dose cyclophosphamide and aspirin (RACIN trial). The donors came from RACIN, which was a single-arm phase I dose-escalation trial that paired nivolumab and ipilimumab with aspirin, low-dose cyclophosphamide and low-dose radiotherapy. Patients were eligible if they had advanced solid tumors that were TIL-negative.

TCRdb records Illumina HiSeq 2500 as the sequencer. Superscript III and a set of TRAV- and TRBV-specific primers were used to synthesize first-strand cDNA, so that both TCRalpha and TCRbeta chains were covered. TCRs were amplified with Phusion for 20 PCR cycles, with a constant-region primer paired with the adapter attached to the V primers. Amplification of the isolated mRNA was done with the MessageAmp II aRNA Amplification Kit, which involved a roughly 16-hour in vitro transcription at 37 degrees C. The Dynabeads mRNA DIRECT Purification Kit was used to isolate mRNA for TCR sequencing. Indexed Illumina adapters were added in a second Phusion PCR of 25 to 30 cycles, and the PCR products were purified with AMPure XP beads. The published analysis was carried out like this. Custom Perl scripts were used to pool TCR sequences that encoded the same protein, to remove out-of-frame sequences, and to calculate the abundance of each clonotype. The analysis excluded TCR sequences that were supported by just one read. Among the metrics used to describe the repertoires were Shannon entropy, Gini index, clonality, richness, and the frequency of TCRs shared between repertoires. Clones were called with MiXCR by TCRdb after fastp trimmed the public reads at Q25, and only in-frame beta chains were retained. Duplicate CDR3 protein sequences are folded into a single record with the most common DNA and genes. Clone size and V and J calls follow TCRdb, not the original study. The table for this sample lists 100,000 or so distinct CDR3 sequences; less than 25% of them were counted only once. Roughly 4.3% of the sample lies in the top ten.

This sequence originates from a male donor with prostate cancer. The V and J segments used are TRBV12-3 or TRBV12-4 and TRBJ1-2, and the D gene may be TRBD1, 5 bases matching. The sequencing used PBMCs, collected after low-dose radiotherapy plus immunotherapy. The sequenced DNA: TGTGCCAGCAGTACGGGCGGCAGGGTAGGCTACACCTTC. Its amino acids are CASSTGGRVGYTF.